What follows are 10 T cell receptor beta chains derived from one specimen sequenced in a study of CD8 T cells in Susac syndrome. Reverse transcription of roughly 0.5 to 1 ug RNA was performed with random hexamers. TCRdb ran MiXCR on the immunoSEQ multiplex PCR reads and lists one entry per CDR3 protein. In the table there are about 300,000 distinct CDR3 sequences, roughly 85% of which are singletons. Sequenced material: CD8+ T cells from PBMCs. These receptors were obtained from a human donor with multiple sclerosis.

The chain has TRBV30 and TRBJ2-7; D gene unclear. V was trimmed by 0 bases and J by 7 bases, leaving 10 bases between them. Looked up from germline, CDR1 is GTSNPN and CDR2 is SVGIG (reference sequence). The CDR3 covers 12 residues. The CDR3 DNA sequence: TGTGCCTGGAGTGTAGGCCCTGGTGAGCAGTACTTC. Translated: CAWSVGPGEQYF.

The chain links TRBV4-3 to TRBJ2-7; TRBD1 matches at 7 bases. V lost 0 bases and J lost 3; bases outside the gene matches: 2. The CDR3 runs 14 residues. Germline CDR1 reads LGHNA; CDR2 reads YSLEER. The CDR3 DNA is TGCGCCAGCAGCCAAGATACAGGGGTCTACGAGCAGTACTTC. Amino acid sequence: CASSQDTGVYEQYF.

V and J are TRBV10-2 and TRBJ1-1; TRBD1 aligns across 8 bases. The CDR3 consists of 15 residues. Unmatched junction bases numbered 8, after V lost 7 bases and J lost 1 base. Germline CDR1 is WSHSY and CDR2 is SAAADI. CDR3 amino acids: CASTPRGTGNTEAFF. The CDR3 bases are TGCGCCAGCACTCCTAGAGGGACAGGGAACACTGAAGCTTTCTTT.

This chain joins TRBV7-9 and TRBJ1-3; 8 nucleotides line up with TRBD1. Germline V gene data show CDR1 as SEHNR and CDR2 as FQNEAQ (reference sequence). This CDR3 contains 16 residues. The V segment lost 4 bases and the J segment 1 base; nucleotides outside the gene matches: 6. CDR3 amino acids: CASSSTGVLSGNTIYF. The CDR3 nucleotides are TGTGCCAGCAGCTCGACAGGGGTCTTGTCTGGAAACACCATATATTTT.

This chain uses TRBV27 with TRBJ2-7; 8 bases are a match to TRBD1. V gave up 10 bases and J gave up 4 bases; unmatched junction bases: 12. The CDR3 contains 14 residues. Germline loops: CDR1 MNHEY, CDR2 SMNVEV (reference sequence). The CDR3 coding sequence is TGTGCCACCGCGGAAGGACAGGGAGGATACGAGCAGTACTTC. Its translation: CATAEGQGGYEQYF.

Here the CDR3 reads CASSPNPGASKEYKQFF. CDR3 in DNA: TGTGCCAGCTCACCTAACCCGGGGGCGAGTAAGGAGTATAAGCAGTTCTTC. This chain uses TRBV18 with TRBJ2-1; D tentatively reads TRBD1 or TRBD2 (6 bases each). Trimming shortened V by 3 bases and J by 11 bases, and 26 bases separated the two germline ends. There are 17 residues in the CDR3. Germline V gives CDR1 KGHSH, CDR2 LQKENI.

The chain has TRBV4-3 and TRBJ2-5; no reliable D call. The V gene lost 0 bases and the J gene lost 2 bases, with 10 bases spanning the gap. The CDR3 spans 15 residues. Germline-derived CDR1 and CDR2 are LGHNA and YSLEER. Written as DNA, the CDR3 is TGCGCCAGCAGCCAAGATTTCCGCCTGCAAGAGACCCAGTACTTC. Its protein is CASSQDFRLQETQYF.

The genes are TRBV12-3 or TRBV12-4 and TRBJ1-5; tentative D call: TRBD1 (5 bases). The CDR3 length is 15 residues. Trimming took 5 bases from V and 4 from J, leaving 15 bases between them. CDR3 residues: CASSRTSQGNQPQHF. CDR3 nucleotides: TGTGCCAGCAGTCGGACTTCGCAGGGAAATCAGCCCCAGCATTTT.

The V gene is TRBV12-3 or TRBV12-4, the J gene TRBJ2-5; D call uncertain. V was trimmed by 4 bases and J by 2 bases, leaving 8 bases between them. CDR3 length equals 13 residues. The chain's CDR3 is CASSSLWQETQYF. CDR3 DNA sequence: TGTGCCAGCAGTTCCCTATGGCAAGAGACCCAGTACTTC.

This chain uses TRBV7-9 with TRBJ2-7, with 10 bases identical to TRBD2. With V trimmed by 5 bases and J by 7 bases, 8 bases remained unmatched. The CDR3 covers 14 residues. Germline V CDR1 and CDR2: SEHNR, FQNEAQ (reference sequence). CDR3 protein: CASSPGLAPREQYF. DNA of the CDR3: TGTGCCAGCAGCCCGGGACTAGCGCCGCGAGAGCAGTACTTC.